This entry is about one T cell receptor beta chain. What this receptor recognizes is not known. No much larger clone is present one base from it, and per-base qualities are unavailable. The immunoSEQ Assay, a bias-controlled multiplex PCR, was used to amplify TCRbeta CDR3 regions from genomic DNA. The paper's processing steps were these. The number of nucleated cells in each sample was estimated from the amplification of reference gene primers within the assay. To quantify the absolute abundance of each unique TCRbeta CDR3 rearrangement, sequence reads were collapsed and filtered. For each sample, productive Simpson clonality was calculated by taking the square root of Simpson's diversity index across productive rearrangements. TCRdb obtained this table from immuneACCESS and retained in-frame rearrangements with V and J assigned. These tables miss some clones; where compared with another copy, unresolved V genes account for less than half of the shortfall, and the remainder is unexplained. The V and J calls and the clone size are those of that table, but D and trimming were determined from the DNA. This sample is represented by about 53,000 clones; approximately 91% of them were singletons. In total, the top ten clones hold 2.5% to 3.5% of the sample.

Collaborating institutions collected whole blood in K2EDTA tubes following their own protocols. For TCRbeta analysis, collaborator samples were shipped as frozen whole blood, as isolated PBMCs, or as DNA extracted from either sample type. At the junction V is shortened by 3 bases and J by 2 bases; bases outside the gene matches: 13. Counted from cysteine to phenylalanine, this CDR3 has 19 amino acids. CDR3 DNA only is kept here, 57 bases in frame from base 1. CDR1 and CDR2, looked up from the germline V gene, are KGHDR and SFDVKD. This record belongs to a study of blood T cell repertoires in COVID-19 (dated by TCRdb to 2019 to 2021). Broadly, across the study: Collaborator samples came from the United States, Italy and Spain and covered acute and convalescent phases of COVID-19. Samples came from the ongoing ImmuneRACE study (first 160 participants) plus 1,254 subjects from 6 global collaborators. The material from the prospective study consisted of cDNA or gDNA derived from T cells, B-cell-depleted T cells, or PBMCs. HLA class I and class II types, where available, came from metadata supplied by the sample provider rather than from assay-based typing. The repertoires were made available in a free public database intended to serve as a resource for research on the immune response to SARS-CoV-2. The dataset comprised deeply sampled blood TCRbeta repertoires from subjects exposed to, actively infected with, or recovered from COVID-19. Sample metadata almost always included a de-identified subject ID, COVID-19 status, age in years and sex. The research as a whole found: The quantity of clinical and demographic metadata differed by source and by participant and was supplied without curation.

The source material was peripheral blood. The TCR originated in a human donor in a cohort sampled during active COVID-19. Rearrangement joined TRBV24-1 to TRBJ2-3; a stretch of 10 junction bases matches TRBD1. DNA sequence: TGTGCCACCAGTGATCCCAGCCTGACAGGGGGCAACCACACAGATACGCAGTATTTT. Its protein is CATSDPSLTGGNHTDTQYF.